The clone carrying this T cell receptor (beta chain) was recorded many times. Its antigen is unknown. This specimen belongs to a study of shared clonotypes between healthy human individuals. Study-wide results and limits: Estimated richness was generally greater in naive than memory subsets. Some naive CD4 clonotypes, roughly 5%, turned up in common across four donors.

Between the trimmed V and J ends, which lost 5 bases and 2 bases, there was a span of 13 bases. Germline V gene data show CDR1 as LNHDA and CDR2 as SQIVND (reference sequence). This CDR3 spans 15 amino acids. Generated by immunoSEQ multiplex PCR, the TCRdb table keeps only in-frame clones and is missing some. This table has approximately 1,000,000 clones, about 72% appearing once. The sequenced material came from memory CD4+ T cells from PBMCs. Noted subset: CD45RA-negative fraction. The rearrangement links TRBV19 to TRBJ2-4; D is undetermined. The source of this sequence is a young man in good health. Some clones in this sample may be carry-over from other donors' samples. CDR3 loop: CASSPPQRTKNIQYF. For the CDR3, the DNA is TGTGCCAGTAGTCCCCCCCAGAGGACCAAAAACATTCAGTACTTC.